The clone carrying this T cell receptor (beta chain) showed up just once. The repertoire was sequenced with immunoSEQ multiplex PCR; TCRdb's copy has only in-frame clones and lacks some. The sample contains tens of thousands of clones, 87% of which appear only once. The sample belongs to a study of PD-L1 blockade in urothelial cancer. The time point was: pretreatment peripheral blood. The CDR3 runs 15 residues. Trimming took 1 base from V and 9 from J, leaving 18 bases between them. Germline CDR1 and CDR2: MDHEN and SYDVKM. The specimen comprised PBMCs, sampled around atezolizumab (anti-PD-L1) treatment. This clonotype was sampled from a woman aged 60 to 75 with urothelial cancer. The V call is TRBV28, the J call TRBJ1-1, with D perhaps TRBD1 (6 bases). The CDR3 DNA sequence: TGTGCCAGCAGTTTATCTAGGGGGGGGCATCCGAAAGCTTTCTTT. This gives the protein CASSLSRGGHPKAFF.